The 2 T cell receptor beta chains presented below share a single source sample, sequenced in a study of blood T cell repertoires in COVID-19. TCRdb's copy holds only in-frame clones and misses some; the assay was immunoSEQ multiplex PCR. There are fewer than 80,000 clones in the sample; around nine tenths occur only once, and roughly 8.5% lies in the top ten. Sequenced input: peripheral blood. These receptors were obtained from a man aged 25-45 years with acute or convalescent COVID-19.

In nucleotides, the CDR3 is TGTGCCAGCAGCCCGACAGGGGCCGGGGAGACCCAGTACTTC. It is translated as CASSPTGAGETQYF. The chain uses TRBV11-2 and TRBJ2-5; 8 bases match TRBD1. The CDR3 is 14 residues long. CDR1 SGHAT and CDR2 FQNNGV come from the germline V gene. J was trimmed by 5 bases and V by 5 bases; bases with no gene match: 7.

The chain couples TRBV3-1 (or the pseudogene TRBV3-2) to TRBJ1-2, with no clear D. Germline CDR1 reads LGHDT; CDR2 reads YNNKEL (reference sequence). This CDR3 has 12 residues. Trimming pared 4 bases from V and 0 bases from J, leaving 3 bases between. The CDR3 spells CASSPPNYGYTF. CDR3 in DNA: TGTGCCAGCAGCCCTCCTAACTATGGCTACACCTTC.